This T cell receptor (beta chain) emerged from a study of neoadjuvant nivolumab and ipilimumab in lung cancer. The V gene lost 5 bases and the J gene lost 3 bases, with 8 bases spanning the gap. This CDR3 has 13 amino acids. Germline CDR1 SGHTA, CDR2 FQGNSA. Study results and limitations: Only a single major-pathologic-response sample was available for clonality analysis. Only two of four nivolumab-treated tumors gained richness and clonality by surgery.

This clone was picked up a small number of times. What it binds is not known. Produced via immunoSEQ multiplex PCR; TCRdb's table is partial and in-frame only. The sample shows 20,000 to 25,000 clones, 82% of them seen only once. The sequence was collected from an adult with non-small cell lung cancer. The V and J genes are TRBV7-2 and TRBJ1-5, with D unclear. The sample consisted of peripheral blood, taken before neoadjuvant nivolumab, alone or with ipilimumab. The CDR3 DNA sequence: TGTGCCAGCAGCCCTGACAACAATCAGCCCCAGCATTTT. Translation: CASSPDNNQPQHF. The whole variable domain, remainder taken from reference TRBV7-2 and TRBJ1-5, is GAGVSQSPSNKVTEKGKDVELRCDPISGHTALYWYRQSLGQGLEFLIYFQGNSAPDKSGLPSDRFSAERTGGSVSTLTIQRTQQEDSAVYLCASSPDNNQPQHFGDGTRLSIL.